The T cell receptor (beta chain) described here comes from a study of CD8+ T cells in alopecia areata. Remarks on this clone: Antigen: not known.

PBMCs were stained for CD3, CD4 and CD8, and CD4+ and CD8+ T cells were sorted. Study conclusions and caveats: Clarity of TCR sharing across patients fell short of that in mice, possibly HLA-related. In scalp samples, resident alphabeta T cells of normal skin are also sequenced.

Germline CDR1 SEHNR, CDR2 FQNEAQ (reference sequence). Trimming cost V 5 bases and J 7 bases; bases outside gene matches: 9. The CDR3 is made up of 15 amino acids. Following RNA extraction, reverse transcription yielded cDNA that acted as the sequencing template. Profiled with immunoSEQ multiplex PCR; TCRdb holds only in-frame clones, not every one. Of around 120,000 clones in the sample, roughly 66% are singletons; the top ten hold 2.8%. The chain employs TRBV7-9 and TRBJ2-3; the match to TRBD1 covers 10 bases. Material: CD4+ T cells sorted from blood. This TCR came from a human donor in good health. The DNA for the CDR3 is TGTGCCAGCAGCCCACGTGGGACAGGGGCAAATACGCAGTATTTT. The encoded protein is CASSPRGTGANTQYF.